One and the same sample provided the 30 T cell receptor beta chains below, sequenced in a study of T cell repertoires in ileal Crohn's disease. Generated by immunoSEQ multiplex PCR, the TCRdb table keeps only in-frame clones and is missing some. In the table there are 9,500 to 11,000 clones, 79% of which are singletons. The time point denotes: neoterminal ileum biopsy at postoperative endoscopy, about 6 months after surgery. The sample taken for sequencing was ileal tissue. The receptors shown here come from an adult with Crohn's disease.

The rearrangement joins TRBV2 to TRBJ2-7, with 9 bases that match TRBD1. The J segment lost 6 bases and the V segment lost 6 bases, leaving 12 bases of the junction unmatched. The germline V gene encodes CDR1 SNHLY and CDR2 FYNNEI. The CDR3 consists of 15 residues. For the CDR3, the DNA is TGTGCCAGCAGGCACCGGGACAGGGCATCGACCGAGCAGTACTTC. It yields the protein CASRHRDRASTEQYF.

The CDR3 loop is CASSFDRGAEAFF. CDR3 sequence (DNA): TGTGCCAGCAGCTTTGACAGGGGTGCTGAAGCTTTCTTT. The chain employs TRBV7-7 and TRBJ1-1, with 8 nucleotides matching TRBD1. V was clipped by 3 bases and J by 6 bases; unmatched bases: 3. Germline values: CDR1 SSHAT, CDR2 FNYEAQ (reference sequence). CDR3 length: 13 residues.

The chain combines TRBV5-1 with TRBJ2-1; D not certain. This CDR3 is 12 amino acids long. CDR1 and CDR2 (germline): SGHRS, YFSETQ. Trimming took off 2 bases at V and 8 bases at J, with 8 bases between the two ends. CDR3: CASSFGRDEQFF. The CDR3 bases are TGCGCCAGCAGCTTCGGTCGGGATGAGCAGTTCTTC.

This clone was observed a handful of times. The chain carries TRBV6-1 and TRBJ1-2; D not resolved. The CDR3 contains 10 residues. V lost 8 bases to trimming and J lost 6 bases, with 7 bases between them. Germline V gene lookup returns CDR1 MNHNS and CDR2 SASEGT. CDR3 in DNA: TGTGCCAGCGGGAGGGATGGCTACACCTTC. Protein sequence: CASGRDGYTF.

This sequence joins TRBV18 and TRBJ2-7, with D possibly matching TRBD1 (6 bases). CDR1 and CDR2 (germline): KGHSH, LQKENI. V lost 3 bases and J lost 2, with 17 bases in between. The CDR3 extends over 16 amino acids. CDR3: CASSPGATGLAYEQYF. CDR3 DNA sequence: TGTGCCAGCTCACCGGGGGCCACAGGGCTGGCCTACGAGCAGTACTTC.

V and J are TRBV11-3 and TRBJ2-3; D is unclear. The germline V and J ends were trimmed by 3 bases and 3 bases, with 7 bases remaining between them. The CDR3 totals 13 residues. CDR1 and CDR2 from the germline V gene are SGHNT and YENEEA. CDR3 coding DNA: TGTGCCAGCAGCTTTATTTTAACAGATACGCAGTATTTT. The encoded protein is CASSFILTDTQYF.

The chain employs TRBV5-1 and TRBJ1-2; 11 nucleotides agree with TRBD1. V was pared by 4 bases and J by 5 bases, with 4 bases of the junction left unmatched. CDR3 length: 14 amino acids. Germline-derived CDR1 and CDR2 are SGHRS and YFSETQ. CDR3 sequence reads: CASSDGTGGYGYTF. The CDR3 DNA reads as TGCGCCAGCAGCGATGGGACAGGGGGGTATGGCTACACCTTC.

This chain uses TRBV6-1 with TRBJ1-5; D might be TRBD1 (6 bases). Trimming stripped 10 bases from V and 3 bases from J, with 13 bases between. This CDR3 region has 13 residues. Germline CDR1 reads MNHNS; CDR2 reads SASEGT. CDR3 nucleotide sequence: TGTGCCACTAAACAGGGCGTCAATCAGCCCCAGCATTTT. It specifies CATKQGVNQPQHF.

This clone was recorded a few times. The rearrangement uses TRBV18 and TRBJ2-7, with 11 bases aligning to TRBD1. The CDR3 has 14 amino acids. Germline-derived CDR1 and CDR2 are KGHSH and LQKENI. The V gene end was trimmed by 3 bases and the J gene end by 4 bases; junction bases not matched to a gene: 2. CDR3 sequence reads: CASSPGTGGYEQYF. As DNA, the CDR3 is TGTGCCAGCTCACCCGGGACAGGGGGTTACGAGCAGTACTTC.

This clone showed up just a few times. This chain uses TRBV2 with TRBJ2-1; maybe TRBD1 (6 bases). The V and J ends lost 6 bases and 0 bases respectively, with 9 bases between them. The CDR3 length is 14 residues. Germline V gene sequence: CDR1 SNHLY, CDR2 FYNNEI. DNA of the CDR3: TGTGCCAGCAGCACAGGGTACTCCTACAATGAGCAGTTCTTC. It codes for CASSTGYSYNEQFF.

V usage is TRBV19 and J usage is TRBJ2-6; a weak D match, TRBD2 (6 bases). The CDR3 is made up of 16 amino acids. V was cut by 5 bases and J by 0 bases, with 11 bases left in between. The germline V gene has CDR1 LNHDA and CDR2 SQIVND (reference sequence). For the CDR3, the DNA is TGTGCCAGTAGTCGGGGGTCCTACTCTGGGGCCAACGTCCTGACTTTC. Amino acids: CASSRGSYSGANVLTF. The entire variable domain, with the rest obtained from reference TRBV19 and TRBJ2-6, is as follows: DGGITQSPKYLFRKEGQNVTLSCEQNLNHDAMYWYRQDPGQGLRLIYYSQIVNDFQKGDIAEGYSVSREKKESFPLTVTSAQKNPTAFYLCASSRGSYSGANVLTFGAGSRLTVL.

This clone was picked up one time. The chain uses TRBV9 and TRBJ2-5; 7 nucleotides align to TRBD2. This CDR3 contains 14 residues. The V and J ends lost 2 bases and 2 bases, in that order; junction bases with no gene match: 3. In germline, CDR1 is SGDLS, CDR2 YYNGEE. The DNA for the CDR3 is TGTGCCAGCAGCGTTGCCGGGGGGCAAGAGACCCAGTACTTC. Amino acids: CASSVAGGQETQYF.

This sequence joins TRBV5-1 and TRBJ1-1; maybe TRBD1 (6 bases). The germline V gene encodes CDR1 SGHRS and CDR2 YFSETQ. Trimming removed 4 bases from V and 5 bases from J, with 15 bases in between. The CDR3 extends over 14 amino acids. The CDR3 DNA reads TGCGCCAGCAGCCCGTCAGGGGATGAAACTGAAGCTTTCTTT. Residues: CASSPSGDETEAFF. The whole variable domain, remainder taken from reference TRBV5-1 and TRBJ1-1, is KAGVTQTPRYLIKTRGQQVTLSCSPISGHRSVSWYQQTPGQGLQFLFEYFSETQRNKGNFPGRFSGRQFSNSRSEMNVSTLELGDSALYLCASSPSGDETEAFFGQGTRLTVV.

The chain combines TRBV10-3 with TRBJ2-7; 10 bases line up with TRBD1. The CDR3 loop spans 18 amino acids. The germline CDR1 and CDR2 sequences are ENHRY and SYGVKD. The V and J ends lost 0 bases and 3 bases, in that order; junction bases with no gene match: 11. The CDR3 is CAISESRQSGQGVYEQYF. The CDR3 DNA is TGTGCCATCAGTGAGTCACGCCAATCAGGACAGGGGGTCTACGAGCAGTACTTC.

This chain connects TRBV4-1 to TRBJ2-5; possibly TRBD2 for D (5 bases). The CDR3 covers 14 residues. V was trimmed by 4 bases and J by 3 bases, leaving 12 bases between them. Germline loops: CDR1 MGHRA, CDR2 YSYEKL. CDR3 sequence reads: CASSPSWGEETQYF. For the CDR3, the DNA is TGCGCCAGCAGCCCAAGTTGGGGAGAAGAGACCCAGTACTTC.

In this sample, this clone is medium-sized. The chain recombines TRBV6-6 with TRBJ2-7, with a tentative D call TRBD1 (5 bases). CDR3 length: 14 residues. The germline V and J ends were trimmed by 6 bases and 4 bases, with 16 bases remaining between them. From germline, CDR1 is MNHNY and CDR2 SVGAGI (reference sequence). CDR3 region: CASSPWGSEYEQYF. The CDR3 region has the DNA TGTGCCAGCAGCCCATGGGGCAGCGAGTACGAGCAGTACTTC.

The chain couples TRBV19 to TRBJ2-5, with 7 bases fitting TRBD1. The CDR3 runs to 15 residues. With V trimmed by 5 bases and J by 1 base, 7 bases remained unmatched. The germline V gene has CDR1 LNHDA and CDR2 SQIVND (reference sequence). CDR3 bases: TGTGCCAGTAGTCCGGGACAGCAGATCCAAGAGACCCAGTACTTC. Its translation: CASSPGQQIQETQYF.

The rearrangement uses TRBV10-3 and TRBJ1-1; the D gene is possibly TRBD1 (6 bases). The V end was cut by 6 bases, the J end by 8 bases, with 16 bases between. The germline CDR1 and CDR2 sequences are ENHRY and SYGVKD. This CDR3 contains 13 residues. Written as DNA, the CDR3 is TGTGCCATCAGGGAGGACAGTGCTCGAGAAGCTTTCTTT. Translated, it gives CAIREDSAREAFF.

This chain joins TRBV19 and TRBJ1-2; 7 positions match TRBD1. Per the germline V gene, CDR1 is LNHDA and CDR2 is SQIVND (reference sequence). The CDR3 is 11 residues long. V lost 5 bases to trimming and J lost 10 bases; unmatched junction nucleotides: 4. CDR3 residues: CASSFGTVYTF. The CDR3 bases are TGTGCCAGTAGTTTCGGGACAGTCTACACCTTC.

The chain carries TRBV19 and TRBJ2-3; 11 nucleotides agree with TRBD2. Germline V gene data show CDR1 as LNHDA and CDR2 as SQIVND (reference sequence). Trimming cost V 3 bases and J 2 bases; bases outside gene matches: 4. The CDR3 is 16 residues long. The DNA for the CDR3 is TGTGCCAGTAGTATTGCTAGCGGGGGGTCCACAGATACGCAGTATTTT. It encodes CASSIASGGSTDTQYF.

The J gene is TRBJ1-3, the V gene TRBV9; the D is unclear. CDR1 and CDR2 from the germline V gene are SGDLS and YYNGEE. There are 15 residues in the CDR3. Trimming took 0 bases from V and 0 from J, leaving 7 bases between them. The CDR3 sequence: CASSVGAFSGNTIYF. For the CDR3, the DNA is TGTGCCAGCAGCGTAGGTGCGTTCTCTGGAAACACCATATATTTT. Drawing the rest from reference TRBV9 and TRBJ1-3, the complete variable domain is DSGVTQTPKHLITATGQRVTLRCSPRSGDLSVYWYQQSLDQGLQFLIQYYNGEERAKGNILERFSAQQFPDLHSELNLSSLELGDSALYFCASSVGAFSGNTIYFGEGSWLTVV.

CDR3: CASQFNWNQPQHF. The CDR3 DNA reads TGTGCCAGCCAATTCAACTGGAATCAGCCCCAGCATTTT. The rearrangement uses TRBV6-5 and TRBJ1-5; D remains unclear. Trimming took off 8 bases at V and 4 bases at J, with 12 bases between the two ends. The CDR3 sequence is 13 residues long. The germline V gene encodes CDR1 MNHEY and CDR2 SVGAGI.

The chain links TRBV6-1 to TRBJ2-1, with TRBD2 matching over 7 bases. Germline loops: CDR1 MNHNS, CDR2 SASEGT. The ends lost 5 bases at V and 3 bases at J; junction bases unmatched: 7. The CDR3 is 15 residues long. CDR3 residues: CASSREPGGYNEQFF. The DNA for the CDR3 is TGTGCCAGCAGTCGAGAACCGGGGGGCTACAATGAGCAGTTCTTC.

The rearrangement uses TRBV30 and TRBJ1-5, with 12 bases lining up with TRBD1. V shed 3 bases and J 6 bases; nucleotides not matched to a gene: 6. Germline V gene data show CDR1 as GTSNPN and CDR2 as SVGIG (reference sequence). This CDR3 has 15 residues. As DNA, the CDR3 is TGTGCCTGGAGCGCGGGACAGGGGGCTCGTCAGCCCCAGCATTTT. It encodes CAWSAGQGARQPQHF.

V usage is TRBV10-3 and J usage is TRBJ2-7; 10 positions agree with TRBD2. V was clipped by 5 bases and J by 2 bases; unmatched bases: 3. Germline CDR1 is ENHRY and CDR2 is SYGVKD. The CDR3 length is 14 residues. DNA of the CDR3: TGTGCCATCAGTACTAGCGGGGCACCCTACGAGCAGTACTTC. Encoded protein: CAISTSGAPYEQYF.

The V gene is TRBV7-7, the J gene TRBJ2-3, with TRBD1 matching over 8 bases. From germline, CDR1 is SSHAT and CDR2 FNYEAQ (reference sequence). The CDR3 length is 13 residues. The V segment lost 5 bases and the J segment 12 bases; nucleotides outside the gene matches: 10. The CDR3 region has the DNA TGTGCCAGCAGCCCCCAGGACAGGGAGCCCCAGTATTTT. Residues: CASSPQDREPQYF.

The chain is built from TRBV5-1 and TRBJ2-7; the D gene is possibly TRBD1 (6 bases). The CDR3 is made up of 15 amino acids. Germline V CDR1 and CDR2: SGHRS, YFSETQ. Between the trimmed V and J ends, which lost 0 bases and 2 bases, there was a span of 12 bases. The CDR3 sequence: CASSLGQGMTYEQYF. CDR3 nucleotides: TGCGCCAGCAGCTTGGGTCAGGGGATGACCTACGAGCAGTACTTC. Drawing the rest from reference TRBV5-1 and TRBJ2-7, the complete variable domain is KAGVTQTPRYLIKTRGQQVTLSCSPISGHRSVSWYQQTPGQGLQFLFEYFSETQRNKGNFPGRFSGRQFSNSRSEMNVSTLELGDSALYLCASSLGQGMTYEQYFGPGTRLTVT.

This clone has only a few counts. This chain connects TRBV21-1 to TRBJ2-1; the table's D gene call, TRBD2, was not cross checked with the DNA. TRBV21-1 is designated a pseudogene. This CDR3 comprises 14 residues. The chain's CDR3 is CASSFLAEYNEQFF. The CDR3 region has the DNA TGTGCCAGCAGCTTCCTAGCGGAATACAATGAGCAGTTCTTC.

The chain links TRBV10-3 to TRBJ1-5; 7 bases fit TRBD1. The CDR3 covers 14 residues. CDR1 and CDR2 (germline): ENHRY, SYGVKD. With V trimmed by 10 bases and J by 4 bases, 10 bases remained unmatched. Here the CDR3 DNA reads TGTGCCAGCAGAGCCGGGACAGTAAATCAGCCCCAGCATTTT. Protein: CASRAGTVNQPQHF.

The J gene is TRBJ2-1, the V gene TRBV6-6; tentative D call: TRBD2 (6 bases). The germline V and J ends were trimmed by 7 bases and 10 bases, with 14 bases remaining between them. In germline, CDR1 is MNHNY, CDR2 SVGAGI (reference sequence). The CDR3 covers 12 residues. This CDR3 reads CASKGGGPEQFF. The CDR3, as DNA: TGTGCCAGCAAGGGAGGCGGACCCGAGCAGTTCTTC.